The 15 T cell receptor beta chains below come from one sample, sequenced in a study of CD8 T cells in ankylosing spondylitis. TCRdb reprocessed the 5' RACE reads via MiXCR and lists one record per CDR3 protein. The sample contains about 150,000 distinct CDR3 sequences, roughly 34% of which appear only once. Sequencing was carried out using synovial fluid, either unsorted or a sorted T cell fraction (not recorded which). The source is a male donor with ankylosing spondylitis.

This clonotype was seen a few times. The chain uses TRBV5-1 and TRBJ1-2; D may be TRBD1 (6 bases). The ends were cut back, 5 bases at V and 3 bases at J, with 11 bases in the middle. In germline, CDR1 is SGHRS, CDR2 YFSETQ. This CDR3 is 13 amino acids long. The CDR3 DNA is TGCGCCAGCAGTTTTTCAGGGGACTATGGCTACACCTTC. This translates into CASSFSGDYGYTF.

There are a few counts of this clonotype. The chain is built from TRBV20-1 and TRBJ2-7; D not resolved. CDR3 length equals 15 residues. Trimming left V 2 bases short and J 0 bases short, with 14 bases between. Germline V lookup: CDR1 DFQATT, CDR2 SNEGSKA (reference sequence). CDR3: CSARSGLLSSYEQYF. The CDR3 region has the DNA TGCAGTGCTAGATCTGGGCTTCTCAGCTCCTACGAGCAGTACTTC.

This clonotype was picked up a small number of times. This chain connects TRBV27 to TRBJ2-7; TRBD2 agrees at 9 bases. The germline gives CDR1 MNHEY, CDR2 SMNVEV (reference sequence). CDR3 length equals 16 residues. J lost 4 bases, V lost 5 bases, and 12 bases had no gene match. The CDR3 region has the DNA TGTGCCAGCAGTCGAAATAGCGGGAGCAGGGGGTACGAGCAGTACTTC. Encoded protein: CASSRNSGSRGYEQYF.

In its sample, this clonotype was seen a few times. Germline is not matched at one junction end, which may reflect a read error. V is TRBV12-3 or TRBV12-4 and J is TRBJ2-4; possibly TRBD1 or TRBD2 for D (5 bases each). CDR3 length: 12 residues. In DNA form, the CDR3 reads TGTGCCAGCAGTTTAGCGGGGACGGCCTGGGACTTC. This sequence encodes CASSLAGTAWDF.

CDR3 protein: CSARTGLAGTGETQYF. The CDR3 coding sequence is TGCAGTGCTAGAACGGGACTAGCGGGGACCGGAGAGACCCAGTACTTC. V gene TRBV20-1 combines with J gene TRBJ2-5; the match to TRBD2 covers 13 bases. Looked up from germline, CDR1 is DFQATT and CDR2 is SNEGSKA (reference sequence). This CDR3 region has 16 residues. V dropped 2 bases and J dropped 4; count of bases not matched to a gene: 7.

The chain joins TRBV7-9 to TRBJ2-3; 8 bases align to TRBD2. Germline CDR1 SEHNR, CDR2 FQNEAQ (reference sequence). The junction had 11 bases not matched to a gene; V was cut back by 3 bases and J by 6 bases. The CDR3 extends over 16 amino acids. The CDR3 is CASSLYLAGGGDTQYF. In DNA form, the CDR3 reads TGTGCCAGCAGCTTGTATCTCGCGGGAGGAGGGGATACGCAGTATTTT.

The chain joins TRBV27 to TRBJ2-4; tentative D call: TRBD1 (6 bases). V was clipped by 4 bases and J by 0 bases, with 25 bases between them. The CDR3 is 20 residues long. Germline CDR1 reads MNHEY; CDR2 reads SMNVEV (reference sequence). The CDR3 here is CASSSGPALNRELAKNIQYF. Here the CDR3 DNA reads TGTGCCAGCAGTTCCGGGCCCGCCCTCAACAGGGAACTAGCCAAAAACATTCAGTACTTC.

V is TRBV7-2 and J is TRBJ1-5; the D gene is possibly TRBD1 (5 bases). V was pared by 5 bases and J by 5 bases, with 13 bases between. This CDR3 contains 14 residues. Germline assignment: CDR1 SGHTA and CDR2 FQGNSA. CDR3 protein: CASSASGAYQPQHF. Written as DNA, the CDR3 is TGTGCCAGCAGCGCAAGCGGGGCTTATCAGCCCCAGCATTTT.

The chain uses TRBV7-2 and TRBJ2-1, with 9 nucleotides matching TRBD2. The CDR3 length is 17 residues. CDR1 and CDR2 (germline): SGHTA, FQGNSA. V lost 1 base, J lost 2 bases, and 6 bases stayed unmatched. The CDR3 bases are TGTGCCAGCAGCTTAGGGGCTCGCGGGGGGGCCTACAATGAGCAGTTCTTC. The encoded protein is CASSLGARGGAYNEQFF.

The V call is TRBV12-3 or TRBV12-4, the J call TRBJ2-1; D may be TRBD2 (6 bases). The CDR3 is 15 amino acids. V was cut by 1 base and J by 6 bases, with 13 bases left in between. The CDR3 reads CASSLGGANLNEQFF. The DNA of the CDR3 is TGTGCCAGCAGTTTAGGCGGGGCTAACCTCAATGAGCAGTTCTTC.

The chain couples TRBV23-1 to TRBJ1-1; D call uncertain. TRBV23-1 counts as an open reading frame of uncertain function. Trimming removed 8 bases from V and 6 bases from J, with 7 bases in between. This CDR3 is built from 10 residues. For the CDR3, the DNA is TGCGCCAGCTTAGTATCTGAAGCTTTCTTT. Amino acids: CASLVSEAFF.

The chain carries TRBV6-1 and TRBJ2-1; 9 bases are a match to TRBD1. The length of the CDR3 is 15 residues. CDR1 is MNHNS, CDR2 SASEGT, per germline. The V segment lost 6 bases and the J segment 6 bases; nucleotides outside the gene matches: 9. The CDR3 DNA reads TGTGCCAGCAGCCAGGGACAGGGCGCGGTCAATGAGCAGTTCTTC. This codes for CASSQGQGAVNEQFF.

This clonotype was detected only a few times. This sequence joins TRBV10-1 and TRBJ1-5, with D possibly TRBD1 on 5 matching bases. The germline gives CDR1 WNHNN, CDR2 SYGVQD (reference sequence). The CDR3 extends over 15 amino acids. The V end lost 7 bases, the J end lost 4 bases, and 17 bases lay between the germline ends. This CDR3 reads CASIRPPGRNQPQHF. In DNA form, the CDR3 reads TGCGCCAGCATCAGACCCCCAGGGCGGAATCAGCCCCAGCATTTT.

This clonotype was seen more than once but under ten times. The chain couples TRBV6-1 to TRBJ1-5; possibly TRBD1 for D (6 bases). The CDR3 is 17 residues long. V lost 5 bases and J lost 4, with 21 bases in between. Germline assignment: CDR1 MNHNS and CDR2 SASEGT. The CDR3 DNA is TGTGCCAGCAGTCCACCCTCGGGGAAGGGGGATAATCAGCCCCAGCATTTT. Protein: CASSPPSGKGDNQPQHF.

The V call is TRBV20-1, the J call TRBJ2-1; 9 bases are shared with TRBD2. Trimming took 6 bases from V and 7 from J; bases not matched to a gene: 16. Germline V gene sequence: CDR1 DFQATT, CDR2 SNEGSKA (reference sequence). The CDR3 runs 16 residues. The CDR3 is CSAGLAGGRGHNEQFF. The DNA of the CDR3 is TGCAGTGCCGGACTGGCGGGAGGGAGAGGGCATAATGAGCAGTTCTTC.